The 19 T cell receptor beta chains below come from one sample, sequenced in a study of radiation and T cells in renal cell carcinoma. Noted time point: baseline pretreatment blood. The sample's treatment: 15 Gy SBRT to primary tumor, nephrectomy 4 weeks later. Libraries were prepared by immunoSEQ multiplex PCR; TCRdb keeps only in-frame clonotypes and omits some of them. The sample lists 85,000 to 100,000 clones; roughly 90% were seen once. The sequencing here drew on blood, taken from a patient whose treatment included radiotherapy and nephrectomy. These receptors all come from a man aged 50-59 years with renal cell carcinoma.

This sequence joins TRBV6-5 and TRBJ1-3, with unresolved D. Trimming removed 2 bases from V and 0 bases from J, with 5 bases in between. Germline V gene sequence: CDR1 MNHEY, CDR2 SVGAGI. This CDR3 spans 14 amino acids. The CDR3 coding sequence is TGTGCCAGCAGTTACACGCTCTCTGGAAACACCATATATTTT. Translation gives CASSYTLSGNTIYF.

This CDR3 is CASSLVASGGAYEQYF. DNA of the CDR3: TGCGCCAGCAGCTTGGTGGCTAGCGGGGGGGCGTACGAGCAGTACTTC. The chain links TRBV5-1 to TRBJ2-7, with 12 bases lining up with TRBD2. The CDR3 loop spans 16 amino acids. The germline CDR1 and CDR2 sequences are SGHRS and YFSETQ. The J segment lost 4 bases and the V segment lost 0 bases, leaving 5 bases of the junction unmatched.

The J gene is TRBJ1-5, the V gene TRBV7-2; no reliable D call. This CDR3 is 13 amino acids long. The V end was cut by 2 bases, the J end by 0 bases, with 2 bases between. Germline loops: CDR1 SGHTA, CDR2 FQGNSA. The CDR3 loop is CASSLSSNQPQHF. DNA of the CDR3: TGTGCCAGCAGCTTAAGTAGCAATCAGCCCCAGCATTTT.

This clone was recorded only once. The chain employs TRBV10-2 and TRBJ2-2, with 11 nucleotides matching TRBD2. The length of the CDR3 is 15 residues. The germline CDR1 and CDR2 sequences are WSHSY and SAAADI. V lost 5 bases and J lost 6; bases outside the gene matches: 5. CDR3 DNA sequence: TGCGCCAGCAGTCCGGGACTAGCGGTCGCCGGGGAGCTGTTTTTT. It translates to CASSPGLAVAGELFF.

The chain combines TRBV7-4 with TRBJ2-7; possibly TRBD1 or TRBD2 for D (5 bases each). CDR3 length: 16 amino acids. V gave up 5 bases and J gave up 0 bases, with 17 bases separating them. Germline loops: CDR1 SGHVT, CDR2 SQSDAQ. This CDR3 reads CASSLGRDVSSYEQYF. The CDR3 DNA follows: TGTGCCAGCAGCCTGGGACGGGATGTTAGCTCCTACGAGCAGTACTTC.

The rearrangement uses TRBV14 and TRBJ1-1; tentative D call: TRBD1 (6 bases). Per germline, CDR1 SGHDN and CDR2 FVKESK. The CDR3 covers 15 residues. Trimming removed 4 bases at V and 6 bases at J, with 18 bases between. The DNA of the CDR3 is TGTGCCAGCAGCCCAAGTATATGGGGGCAGGCTGAAGCTTTCTTT. Its protein product is CASSPSIWGQAEAFF.

The V call is TRBV7-2, the J call TRBJ2-3; D unresolved. The germline gives CDR1 SGHTA, CDR2 FQGNSA. Trimming removed 5 bases from V and 6 bases from J, with 12 bases in between. The CDR3 spans 13 residues. The CDR3 DNA follows: TGTGCCAGCAGCCCAATTTCCCCGGATACGCAGTATTTT. Its translation: CASSPISPDTQYF.

This clone was seen only once. The gene calls are TRBV5-1 and TRBJ2-1; possible D gene TRBD1, 5 bases. V lost 0 bases, J lost 9 bases, and 19 bases lay in between. This CDR3 has 16 residues. The germline CDR1 and CDR2 sequences are SGHRS and YFSETQ. For the CDR3, the DNA is TGCGCCAGCAGCTTGGCCGGAGCTAGGGATCAGGGTGAGCAGTTCTTC. Its translation is CASSLAGARDQGEQFF.

This chain joins TRBV7-3 and TRBJ2-1, with no clear D. V dropped 1 base and J dropped 9 bases, with 16 bases sitting between them. CDR1 and CDR2 (germline): SGHTA, FQGTGA. The length of the CDR3 is 15 residues. The CDR3 DNA is TGTGCCAGCAGCTTAAGAGCTGTTTCATGGGGTGAGCAGTTCTTC. It yields the protein CASSLRAVSWGEQFF.

V usage is TRBV6-1 and J usage is TRBJ1-5; D gene uncertain. The V gene's germline CDR1 is MNHNS and CDR2 SASEGT. The CDR3 extends over 15 amino acids. The V end lost 7 bases, the J end lost 3 bases, and 16 bases lay between the germline ends. The DNA of the CDR3 is TGTGCCAGCACCCCGTCTCGAAGTCCCAATCAGCCCCAGCATTTT. Translating gives CASTPSRSPNQPQHF.

This clone is a singleton in its sample. The chain employs TRBV7-9 and TRBJ2-7, with a tentative D call TRBD2 (6 bases). Germline assignment: CDR1 SEHNR and CDR2 FQNEAQ (reference sequence). V was shortened by 5 bases and J by 5 bases, with 19 bases between the two germline ends. The CDR3 is 15 amino acids. The CDR3 sequence is CASSVFGDSVDEQYF. Written as DNA, the CDR3 is TGTGCCAGCAGCGTCTTCGGGGACTCCGTAGACGAGCAGTACTTC.

V and J are TRBV27 and TRBJ1-4, with 10 bases that match TRBD1. The CDR3 loop spans 14 amino acids. J was trimmed by 7 bases and V by 6 bases; bases with no gene match: 5. Per germline, CDR1 MNHEY and CDR2 SMNVEV (reference sequence). The CDR3, as DNA: TGTGCCAGCAGCCCGGACAGGGGGGGTGAAAAACTGTTTTTT. The encoded protein is CASSPDRGGEKLFF.

The chain recombines TRBV7-8 with TRBJ2-3, with 10 bases lining up with TRBD1. V shed 5 bases, J shed 4 bases, and the junction held 15 bases outside the gene matches. Germline V gene data show CDR1 as SGHVS and CDR2 as FQNEAQ. The CDR3 loop spans 18 amino acids. CDR3 sequence reads: CASSRTPSGTGAPDTQYF. CDR3 nucleotide sequence: TGTGCCAGCAGCCGGACCCCGTCCGGGACAGGGGCGCCAGATACGCAGTATTTT.

The V and J genes are TRBV6-5 and TRBJ1-6; D might be TRBD1 (6 bases). From germline, CDR1 is MNHEY and CDR2 SVGAGI. The CDR3 is 14 amino acids. Trimming removed 7 bases from V and 7 bases from J, with 14 bases in between. For the CDR3, the DNA is TGTGCCAGCAAGTCGGACAGTTCAAATTCACCCCTCCACTTT. Translating gives CASKSDSSNSPLHF.

The chain combines TRBV28 with TRBJ2-7; weak D call: TRBD1 (8 bases). V lost 6 bases to trimming and J lost 4 bases, with 19 bases between them. Per the germline V gene, CDR1 is MDHEN and CDR2 is SYDVKM. CDR3 length: 15 amino acids. CDR3 in amino acids: CASSPRGGQAYEQYF. CDR3 DNA sequence: TGTGCCAGCAGCCCTAGGGGGGGACAGGCATACGAGCAGTACTTC. Supplemented by reference TRBV28 and TRBJ2-7, the full variable domain reads DVKVTQSSRYLVKRTGEKVFLECVQDMDHENMFWYRQDPGLGLRLIYFSYDVKMKEKGDIPEGYSVSREKKERFSLILESASTNQTSMYLCASSPRGGQAYEQYFGPGTRLTVT.

This clone was seen a handful of times. V and J are TRBV11-2 and TRBJ2-3; TRBD2 is a possible D gene (6 bases). The CDR3 extends over 16 amino acids. The germline V gene encodes CDR1 SGHAT and CDR2 FQNNGV. V gave up 1 base and J gave up 0 bases, with 11 bases separating them. The CDR3 reads CASSLGHGTSTDTQYF. The DNA of the CDR3 is TGTGCCAGCAGCTTAGGGCACGGGACTAGCACAGATACGCAGTATTTT.

Details on this clone: A read error may account for a junction end that differs from germline. This sequence joins TRBV7-7 and TRBJ2-3; 8 nucleotides align to TRBD2. CDR1 is SSHAT and CDR2 is FNYEAQ in the germline V gene (reference sequence). This CDR3 is built from 16 residues. The CDR3 here is CASSPLVGLGPDTQYF. The CDR3 DNA sequence: TGTGCTAGCAGCCCGCTCGTGGGACTAGGTCCAGATACGCAGTATTTT.

V is TRBV5-1 and J is TRBJ2-2; 7 bases are shared with TRBD1. The CDR3 has 14 residues. Germline assignment: CDR1 SGHRS and CDR2 YFSETQ. With V trimmed by 5 bases and J by 5 bases, 6 bases remained unmatched. Written as DNA, the CDR3 is TGCGCCAGCAGTGTAACAGGGGATACCGGGGAGCTGTTTTTT. Protein product: CASSVTGDTGELFF.

This clone occurred once. The V and J genes are TRBV6-6 and TRBJ2-1; TRBD1 aligns across 7 bases. CDR1 is MNHNY and CDR2 is SVGAGI in the germline V gene (reference sequence). CDR3 length equals 13 residues. Trimming took 5 bases from V and 4 from J; bases not matched to a gene: 2. The CDR3 is CASSRDRYNEQFF. CDR3 DNA: TGTGCCAGCAGTCGGGACAGATACAATGAGCAGTTCTTC.